This TCR beta chain was captured by sequencing in a study of blood T cell repertoires in COVID-19. V lost 4 bases to trimming and J lost 3 bases; unmatched junction nucleotides: 9. The V gene's germline CDR1 is LGHDT and CDR2 YNNKEL (reference sequence). This CDR3 region has 16 residues. Measured with immunoSEQ multiplex PCR; TCRdb has only the in-frame clones, and not every one. This table has almost 350,000 clones, around 90% appearing once. The source of this sequence is a woman in her fifties or sixties with COVID-19, enrolled during active disease. Sequencing used peripheral blood. This rearrangement joins TRBV3-1 (or the pseudogene TRBV3-2) to TRBJ1-1; 9 bases match TRBD1. CDR3 sequence: CASSPVLRQGDTEAFF. In nucleotides, the CDR3 is TGTGCCAGCAGCCCCGTACTCAGACAGGGGGACACTGAAGCTTTCTTT.